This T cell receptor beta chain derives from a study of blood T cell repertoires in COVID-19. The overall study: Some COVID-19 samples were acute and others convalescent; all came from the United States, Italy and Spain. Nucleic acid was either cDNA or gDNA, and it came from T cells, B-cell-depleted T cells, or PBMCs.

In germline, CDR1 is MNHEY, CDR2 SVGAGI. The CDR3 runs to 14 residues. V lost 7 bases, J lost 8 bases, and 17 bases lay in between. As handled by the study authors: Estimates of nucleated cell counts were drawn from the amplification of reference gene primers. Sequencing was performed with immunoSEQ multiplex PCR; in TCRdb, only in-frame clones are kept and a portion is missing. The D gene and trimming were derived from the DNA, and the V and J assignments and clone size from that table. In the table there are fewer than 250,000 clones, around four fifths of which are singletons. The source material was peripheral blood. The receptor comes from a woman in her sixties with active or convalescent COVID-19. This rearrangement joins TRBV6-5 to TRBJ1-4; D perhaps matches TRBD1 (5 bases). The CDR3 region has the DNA TGTGCCAGCACCCTCAGCGGGGGTGGCGAAAAACTGTTTTTT. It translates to CASTLSGGGEKLFF.